These 14 T cell receptor beta chains were sequenced from one sample in a study of technical replicates of blood from several donors. Profiling relied on immunoSEQ multiplex PCR, and the TCRdb table lists in-frame clones only, not all of them. The table records roughly 80,000 clones, 94% of them present only once. The specimen sequenced was T cells isolated from PBMCs. These receptors all stem from a human donor in good health.

The J gene is TRBJ1-1, the V gene TRBV5-6; D is undetermined. The V gene lost 2 bases and the J gene lost 8 bases, with 13 bases spanning the gap. Germline values: CDR1 SGHDT, CDR2 YYEEEE. This CDR3 has 13 amino acids. CDR3 region: CASSLGLRAEAFF. Written as DNA, the CDR3 is TGTGCCAGCAGCTTAGGACTTAGGGCAGAAGCTTTCTTT.

The V gene is TRBV7-9, the J gene TRBJ2-5, with TRBD2 identical over 10 bases. Trimming removed 3 bases from V and 1 base from J; junction bases left unmatched: 8. The germline CDR1 and CDR2 sequences are SEHNR and FQNEAQ (reference sequence). The CDR3 contains 17 residues. CDR3 sequence: CASSFGGAGGRQETQYF. CDR3 nucleotides: TGTGCCAGCAGCTTTGGAGGAGCGGGAGGGCGCCAAGAGACCCAGTACTTC.

The CDR3: CASSLFREALTGELFF. The DNA for the CDR3 is TGTGCCAGCAGCTTATTCCGAGAGGCCCTCACCGGGGAGCTGTTTTTT. V and J are TRBV7-6 and TRBJ2-2, with D hard to call. V lost 2 bases to trimming and J lost 4 bases, with 14 bases between them. CDR1 is SGHVS and CDR2 is FNYEAQ in the germline V gene. This CDR3 contains 16 residues.

The V gene is TRBV28, the J gene TRBJ1-1, with a tentative D call TRBD1 (6 bases). This CDR3 has 14 residues. V was trimmed by 3 bases and J by 4 bases, leaving 12 bases between them. CDR1 and CDR2 from the germline V gene are MDHEN and SYDVKM. CDR3 DNA: TGTGCCAGCAGTTTGGCTGGGGGCGGCACTGAAGCTTTCTTT. Translating gives CASSLAGGGTEAFF.

The chain uses TRBV27 and TRBJ2-5; 10 nucleotides match TRBD1. The CDR3 consists of 15 residues. In germline, CDR1 is MNHEY, CDR2 SMNVEV (reference sequence). V gave up 5 bases and J gave up 5 bases; unmatched junction bases: 8. CDR3 nucleotide sequence: TGTGCCAGCAGTACCCGGGACAGGGGAGGGGAGACCCAGTACTTC. Its protein product is CASSTRDRGGETQYF.

V usage is TRBV2 and J usage is TRBJ2-7; TRBD1 agrees at 8 bases. This CDR3 spans 13 amino acids. Trimming removed 8 bases from V and 2 bases from J; junction bases left unmatched: 5. CDR1 is SNHLY and CDR2 is FYNNEI in the germline V gene. The CDR3 reads CASGQGSPYEQYF. The CDR3 region has the DNA TGTGCCAGCGGACAGGGATCGCCCTACGAGCAGTACTTC.

This rearrangement joins TRBV9 to TRBJ2-5, with a weak D call TRBD1 (5 bases). Looked up from germline, CDR1 is SGDLS and CDR2 is YYNGEE. The V and J ends lost 3 bases and 5 bases respectively, with 14 bases between them. This CDR3 has 14 residues. The CDR3 sequence is CASSEGVFRETQYF. The CDR3 DNA reads TGTGCCAGCAGCGAAGGGGTATTTAGGGAGACCCAGTACTTC.

This clone was seen only a few times. The V call is TRBV2, the J call TRBJ1-5; TRBD1 is a possible D gene (6 bases). Germline assignment: CDR1 SNHLY and CDR2 FYNNEI. Trimming shortened V by 6 bases and J by 6 bases, and 21 bases separated the two germline ends. CDR3 length: 16 amino acids. CDR3 in amino acids: CASRAQVAGASQPQHF. The CDR3 nucleotides are TGTGCCAGCAGGGCTCAAGTAGCAGGGGCTAGTCAGCCCCAGCATTTT.

With respect to this clone: One junction end disagrees with the germline gene, perhaps due to a read error. CDR3 sequence: CASSLLEGPQSTEAFF. The DNA of the CDR3 is TGTGCTAGCAGCTTATTGGAGGGCCCACAGTCCACTGAAGCTTTCTTT. The chain couples TRBV7-7 to TRBJ1-1; unclear D gene. CDR1 SSHAT and CDR2 FNYEAQ come from the germline V gene (reference sequence). This CDR3 is 16 amino acids long.

The rearrangement uses TRBV9 and TRBJ1-1; D unresolved. The germline V gene encodes CDR1 SGDLS and CDR2 YYNGEE. The CDR3 is 15 residues long. V lost 0 bases to trimming and J lost 0 bases, with 9 bases between them. The chain's CDR3 is CASSVGQRMNTEAFF. CDR3 nucleotide sequence: TGTGCCAGCAGCGTAGGGCAGCGCATGAACACTGAAGCTTTCTTT.

The gene calls are TRBV10-3 and TRBJ2-7, with 8 nucleotides matching TRBD2. The CDR3 sequence is 14 residues long. Germline CDR1 and CDR2: ENHRY and SYGVKD. The V gene end was trimmed by 3 bases and the J gene end by 2 bases; junction bases not matched to a gene: 3. CDR3 residues: CAISDSGGTYEQYF. In DNA, the CDR3 is TGTGCCATCAGTGACTCGGGGGGGACCTACGAGCAGTACTTC.

The V and J genes are TRBV7-3 and TRBJ2-5; 13 bases align to TRBD2. Germline CDR1 reads SGHTA; CDR2 reads FQGTGA. V lost 4 bases to trimming and J lost 4 bases; unmatched junction nucleotides: 15. The CDR3 totals 19 residues. This CDR3 is CASSYPLGLAGDGGETQYF. CDR3 DNA sequence: TGTGCCAGCAGCTATCCCCTAGGACTAGCGGGAGACGGAGGAGAGACCCAGTACTTC. Full variable domain (rest looked up from reference TRBV7-3 and TRBJ2-5): GAGVSQTPSNKVTEKGKYVELRCDPISGHTALYWYRQSLGQGPEFLIYFQGTGAADDSGLPNDRFFAVRPEGSVSTLKIQRTERGDSAVYLCASSYPLGLAGDGGETQYFGPGTRLLVL.

The chain recombines TRBV10-3 with TRBJ1-2, with TRBD1 identical over 8 bases. This CDR3 spans 14 amino acids. Looked up from germline, CDR1 is ENHRY and CDR2 is SYGVKD. Unmatched junction bases numbered 8, after V lost 7 bases and J lost 4 bases. CDR3 sequence (DNA): TGTGCCATCACGAGCAGGGGGCAGGTCTATGGCTACACCTTC. Amino acids: CAITSRGQVYGYTF.

This clone was picked up one time. The chain combines TRBV27 with TRBJ1-1; 10 nucleotides agree with TRBD1. Germline V gene sequence: CDR1 MNHEY, CDR2 SMNVEV (reference sequence). The CDR3 runs to 13 residues. V shed 5 bases and J 8 bases; nucleotides not matched to a gene: 5. CDR3 sequence: CASSPMTGGEAFF. CDR3 nucleotides: TGTGCCAGCAGTCCGATGACAGGGGGCGAAGCTTTCTTT.